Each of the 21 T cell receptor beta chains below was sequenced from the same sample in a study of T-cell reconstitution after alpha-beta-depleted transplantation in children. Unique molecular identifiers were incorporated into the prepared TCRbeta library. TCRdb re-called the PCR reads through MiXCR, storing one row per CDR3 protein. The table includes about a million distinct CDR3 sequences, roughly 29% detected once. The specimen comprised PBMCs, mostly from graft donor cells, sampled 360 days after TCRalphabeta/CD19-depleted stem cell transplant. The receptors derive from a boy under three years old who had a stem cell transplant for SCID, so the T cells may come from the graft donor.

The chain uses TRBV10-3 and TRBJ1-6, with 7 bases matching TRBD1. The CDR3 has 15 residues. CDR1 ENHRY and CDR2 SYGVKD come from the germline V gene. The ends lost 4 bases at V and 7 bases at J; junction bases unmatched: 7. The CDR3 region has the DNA TGTGCCATCAGTGTAACAGGGGAATGGAATTCACCCCTCCACTTT. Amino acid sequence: CAISVTGEWNSPLHF.

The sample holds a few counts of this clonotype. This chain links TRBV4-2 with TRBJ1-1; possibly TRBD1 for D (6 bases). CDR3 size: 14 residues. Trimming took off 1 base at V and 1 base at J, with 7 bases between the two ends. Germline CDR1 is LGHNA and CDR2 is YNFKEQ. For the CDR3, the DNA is TGTGCCAGCAGCCAAGGGACAGAGAACACTGAAGCTTTCTTT. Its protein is CASSQGTENTEAFF.

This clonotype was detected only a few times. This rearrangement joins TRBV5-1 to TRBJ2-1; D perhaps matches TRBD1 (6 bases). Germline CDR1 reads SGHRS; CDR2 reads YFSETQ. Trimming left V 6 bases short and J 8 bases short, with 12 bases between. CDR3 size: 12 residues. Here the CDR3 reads CASMGASDEQFF. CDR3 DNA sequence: TGCGCCAGCATGGGGGCGTCAGATGAGCAGTTCTTC. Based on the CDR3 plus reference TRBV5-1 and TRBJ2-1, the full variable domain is KAGVTQTPRYLIKTRGQQVTLSCSPISGHRSVSWYQQTPGQGLQFLFEYFSETQRNKGNFPGRFSGRQFSNSRSEMNVSTLELGDSALYLCASMGASDEQFFGPGTRLTVL.

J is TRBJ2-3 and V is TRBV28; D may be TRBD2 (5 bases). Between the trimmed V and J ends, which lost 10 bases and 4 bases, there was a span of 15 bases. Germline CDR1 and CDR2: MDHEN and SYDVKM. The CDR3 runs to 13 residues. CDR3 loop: CAIGPGGADTQYF. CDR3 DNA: TGTGCCATAGGGCCCGGAGGTGCAGATACGCAGTATTTT.

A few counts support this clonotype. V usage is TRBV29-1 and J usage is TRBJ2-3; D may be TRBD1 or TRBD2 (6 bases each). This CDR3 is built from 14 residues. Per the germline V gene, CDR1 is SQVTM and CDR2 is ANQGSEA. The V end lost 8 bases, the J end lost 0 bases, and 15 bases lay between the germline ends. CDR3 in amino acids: CSLWGAPSTDTQYF. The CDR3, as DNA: TGCAGCCTTTGGGGGGCGCCTAGCACAGATACGCAGTATTTT.

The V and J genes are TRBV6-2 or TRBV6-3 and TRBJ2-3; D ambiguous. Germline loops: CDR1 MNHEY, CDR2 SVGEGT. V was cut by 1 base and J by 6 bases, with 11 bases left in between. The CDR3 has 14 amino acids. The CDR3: CASSYLLSRDTQYF. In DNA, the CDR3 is TGTGCCAGCAGTTACTTACTATCGCGGGATACGCAGTATTTT.

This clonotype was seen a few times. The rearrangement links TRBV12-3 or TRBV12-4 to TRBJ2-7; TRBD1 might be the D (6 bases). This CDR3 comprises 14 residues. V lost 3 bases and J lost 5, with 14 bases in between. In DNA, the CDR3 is TGTGCCAGCAGTTTTATACAGGGTGGGCACGAGCAGTACTTC. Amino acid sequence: CASSFIQGGHEQYF.

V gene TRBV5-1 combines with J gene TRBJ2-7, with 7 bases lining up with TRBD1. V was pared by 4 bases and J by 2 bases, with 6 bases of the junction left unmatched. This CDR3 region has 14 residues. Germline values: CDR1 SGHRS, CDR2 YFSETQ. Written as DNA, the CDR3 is TGCGCCAGCAGCGGTGGGACAGCCCCCTACGAGCAGTACTTC. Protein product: CASSGGTAPYEQYF.

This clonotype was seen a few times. As DNA, the CDR3 is TGTGCCATCGGGGAGGTGGCAGAGACCCAGTACTTC. Translating gives CAIGEVAETQYF. J is TRBJ2-5 and V is TRBV10-3; D possibly corresponds to TRBD2 (6 bases). Germline V lookup: CDR1 ENHRY, CDR2 SYGVKD. V was pared by 8 bases and J by 4 bases, with 11 bases between. The CDR3 is made up of 12 amino acids.

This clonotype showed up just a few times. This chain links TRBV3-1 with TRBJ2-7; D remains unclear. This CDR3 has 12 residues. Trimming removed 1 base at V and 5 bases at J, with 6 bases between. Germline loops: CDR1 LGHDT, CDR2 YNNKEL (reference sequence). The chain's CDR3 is CASSQGLDEQYF. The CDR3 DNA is TGTGCCAGCAGCCAAGGTCTCGACGAGCAGTACTTC.

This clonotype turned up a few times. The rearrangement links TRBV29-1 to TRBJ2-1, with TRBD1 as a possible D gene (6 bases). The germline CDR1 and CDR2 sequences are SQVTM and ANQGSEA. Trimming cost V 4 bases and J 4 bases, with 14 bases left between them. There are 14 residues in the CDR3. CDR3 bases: TGCAGCGTTGGGTTAGGGGGTATTTACAATGAGCAGTTCTTC. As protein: CSVGLGGIYNEQFF.

CDR3 residues: CASSPRGRADTEAFF. CDR3 coding DNA: TGCGCCAGCAGCCCAAGGGGCAGGGCCGACACTGAAGCTTTCTTT. The chain recombines TRBV5-1 with TRBJ1-1; a possible D gene is TRBD1 (5 bases). This CDR3 contains 15 residues. Germline CDR1 reads SGHRS; CDR2 reads YFSETQ. V was trimmed by 4 bases and J by 3 bases, leaving 16 bases between them.

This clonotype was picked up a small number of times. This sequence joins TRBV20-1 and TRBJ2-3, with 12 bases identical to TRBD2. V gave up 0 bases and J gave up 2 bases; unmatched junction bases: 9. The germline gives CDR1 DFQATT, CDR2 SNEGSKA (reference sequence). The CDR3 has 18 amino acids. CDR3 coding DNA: TGCAGTGCTAGAGATTCGTGGACTAGCGGGGATTTCACAGATACGCAGTATTTT. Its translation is CSARDSWTSGDFTDTQYF.

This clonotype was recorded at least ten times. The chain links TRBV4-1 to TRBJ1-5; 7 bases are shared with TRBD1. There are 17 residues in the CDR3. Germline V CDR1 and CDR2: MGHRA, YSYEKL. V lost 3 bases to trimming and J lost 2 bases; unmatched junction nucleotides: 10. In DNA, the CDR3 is TGCGCCAGCAGCCAGGCCGAAGGGGGCGCGGGCAATCAGCCCCAGCATTTT. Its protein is CASSQAEGGAGNQPQHF.

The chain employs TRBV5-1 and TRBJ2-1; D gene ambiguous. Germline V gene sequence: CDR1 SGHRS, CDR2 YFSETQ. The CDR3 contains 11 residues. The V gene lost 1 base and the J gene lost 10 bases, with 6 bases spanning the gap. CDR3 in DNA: TGCGCCAGCAGCTTGCCCGGAGAGCAGTTCTTC. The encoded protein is CASSLPGEQFF. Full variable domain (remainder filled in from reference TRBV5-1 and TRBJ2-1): KAGVTQTPRYLIKTRGQQVTLSCSPISGHRSVSWYQQTPGQGLQFLFEYFSETQRNKGNFPGRFSGRQFSNSRSEMNVSTLELGDSALYLCASSLPGEQFFGPGTRLTVL.

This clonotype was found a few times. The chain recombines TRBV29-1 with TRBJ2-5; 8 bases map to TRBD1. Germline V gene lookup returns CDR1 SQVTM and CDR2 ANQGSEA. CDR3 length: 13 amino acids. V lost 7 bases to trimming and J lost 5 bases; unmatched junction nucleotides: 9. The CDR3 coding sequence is TGCAGCGCTGCCGGACAGGGAAGGGAGACCCAGTACTTC. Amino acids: CSAAGQGRETQYF.

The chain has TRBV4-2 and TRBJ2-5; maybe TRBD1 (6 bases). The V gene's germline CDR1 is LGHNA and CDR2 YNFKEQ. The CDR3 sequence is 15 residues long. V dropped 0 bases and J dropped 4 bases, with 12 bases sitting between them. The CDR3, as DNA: TGTGCCAGCAGCCAAGAACAGGGCCTAGCAGAGACCCAGTACTTC. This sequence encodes CASSQEQGLAETQYF.

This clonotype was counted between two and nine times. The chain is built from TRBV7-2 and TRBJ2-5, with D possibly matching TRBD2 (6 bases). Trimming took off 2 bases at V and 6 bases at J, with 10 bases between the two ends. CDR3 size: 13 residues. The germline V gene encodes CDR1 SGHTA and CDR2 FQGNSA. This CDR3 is CASSLWREQTQYF. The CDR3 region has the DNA TGTGCCAGCAGCTTATGGCGGGAACAGACCCAGTACTTC.

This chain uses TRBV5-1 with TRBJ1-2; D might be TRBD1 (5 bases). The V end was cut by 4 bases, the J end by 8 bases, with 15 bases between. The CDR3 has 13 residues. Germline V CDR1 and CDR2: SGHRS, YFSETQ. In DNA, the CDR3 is TGCGCCAGCAGCATAGCCGGGACGCCCGGCTACACCTTC. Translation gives CASSIAGTPGYTF.

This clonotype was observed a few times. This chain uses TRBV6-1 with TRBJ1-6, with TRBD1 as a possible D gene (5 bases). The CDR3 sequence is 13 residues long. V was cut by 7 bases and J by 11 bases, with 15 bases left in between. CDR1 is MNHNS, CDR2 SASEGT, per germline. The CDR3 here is CASTWGREPPLHF. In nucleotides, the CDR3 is TGTGCCAGCACATGGGGGAGAGAGCCACCCCTCCACTTT.

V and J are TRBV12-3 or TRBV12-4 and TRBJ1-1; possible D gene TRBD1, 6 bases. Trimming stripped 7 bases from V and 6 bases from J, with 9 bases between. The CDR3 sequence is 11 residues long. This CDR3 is CASTSGAEAFF. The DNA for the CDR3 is TGTGCCAGCACCTCAGGGGCTGAAGCTTTCTTT.